A selection of T cell receptor beta chains follows, all from one sample in a study of shared T cell receptors in the human thymus. Using immunoSEQ multiplex PCR, the repertoire was profiled, and TCRdb retains in-frame clones only, with some absent. The sample carries 450,000 to 650,000 clones, about four fifths recorded once. The sample was also reused in another study, on human thymus T cells.

The sequenced sample was thymocytes. These receptors were collected from a boy under two years old with a congenital heart defect. CDR3s include the opening cysteine and the closing phenylalanine or tryptophan. The D gene is left open where the match is weak. Not all rows give a size; the values are once, few, many and, for expanded clones, a class.

size	V	length	J	D	CDR3	DNA
-	TRBV6-1	12	TRBJ1-1	-	CASSTRLGRAFF	TGTGCCAGCAGTACCAGACTGGGGAGGGCTTTCTTT
-	TRBV4-2	14	TRBJ2-7	TRBD1	CASSQRQGAYEQYF	TGTGCCAGCAGCCAACGTCAGGGGGCTTACGAGCAGTACTTC
-	TRBV28	15	TRBJ2-1	-	CASSQAVGTHNEQFF	TGTGCCAGCAGCCAAGCGGTGGGTACACACAATGAGCAGTTCTTC
-	TRBV19	18	TRBJ2-1	TRBD2	CASSKTGTSGSSYNEQFF	TGTGCCAGTAGTAAAACCGGGACTAGCGGGAGTTCCTACAATGAGCAGTTCTTC
-	TRBV7-2	16	TRBJ2-7	-	CASSSGGASETYEQYF	TGTGCCAGCAGCTCCGGCGGGGCTAGCGAGACCTACGAGCAGTACTTC
-	TRBV29-1	14	TRBJ2-2	TRBD1	CSQRQGARGGELFF	TGCAGTCAGAGACAGGGGGCGCGGGGCGGGGAGCTGTTTTTT
-	TRBV6-1	13	TRBJ2-5	-	CASRPRGQETQYF	TGTGCCAGCAGACCTAGGGGACAAGAGACCCAGTACTTC
-	TRBV5-1	20	TRBJ2-7	TRBD1	CASSLRAPRDRRTGFYEQYF	TGCGCCAGCAGCTTGCGGGCCCCCCGGGATCGCAGGACAGGGTTCTACGAGCAGTACTTC
-	TRBV6-5	15	TRBJ1-1	-	CASSYSGTINTEAFF	TGTGCCAGCAGTTACTCGGGCACCATCAACACTGAAGCTTTCTTT
once	TRBV5-6	16	TRBJ2-4	TRBD1	CASSFRQGAGKNIQYF	TGTGCCAGCAGCTTTAGACAGGGGGCGGGCAAAAACATTCAGTACTTC
once	TRBV4-3	14	TRBJ2-5	TRBD1	CASSRTGWRETQYF	TGCGCCAGCAGCCGGACAGGGTGGAGGGAGACCCAGTACTTC
-	TRBV5-1	11	TRBJ2-1	-	CASRRELEQFF	TGCGCCAGCCGCCGGGAGTTGGAGCAGTTCTTC
-	TRBV4-2	15	TRBJ2-1	TRBD2	CASSQGREVVNEQFF	TGTGCCAGCAGCCAAGGCCGGGAGGTCGTTAATGAGCAGTTCTTC
-	TRBV28	18	TRBJ2-7	TRBD2	CASSPSAAVEREGLEQYF	TGTGCCAGCAGCCCCTCGGCGGCCGTGGAGCGGGAGGGGCTCGAGCAGTACTTC
-	TRBV30	14	TRBJ2-7	-	CAWSVRRHPYEQYF	TGTGCCTGGAGTGTACGGAGGCATCCCTACGAGCAGTACTTC
few	TRBV7-8	15	TRBJ1-2	TRBD1	CASSPSGGQQYGYTF	TGTGCCAGCAGCCCATCCGGGGGACAGCAGTATGGCTACACCTTC
-	TRBV27	14	TRBJ2-7	TRBD1	CASSPGQGAEEQYF	TGTGCCAGCAGTCCGGGACAGGGGGCGGAAGAGCAGTACTTC
-	TRBV4-1	13	TRBJ2-7	-	CAAYPWPRDEQYF	TGCGCCGCCTATCCGTGGCCCAGGGACGAGCAGTACTTC
-	TRBV6-5	15	TRBJ1-1	TRBD1	CASSVRTGMNTEAFF	TGTGCCAGCAGCGTTCGGACAGGGATGAACACTGAAGCTTTCTTT
-	TRBV11-3	16	TRBJ1-2	TRBD1	CASSLAPGQEGYGYTF	TGTGCCAGCAGCTTAGCACCGGGACAGGAGGGCTATGGCTACACCTTC
-	TRBV5-6	14	TRBJ2-7	-	CASSQMTGGYEQYF	TGTGCCAGCAGTCAAATGACAGGTGGCTACGAGCAGTACTTC
-	TRBV29-1	13	TRBJ1-3	-	CSVVRGTGNTIYF	TGCAGCGTTGTAAGAGGAACTGGAAACACCATATATTTT
once	TRBV27	16	TRBJ2-5	TRBD2	CASTTAFGTRGETQYF	TGTGCCAGCACCACTGCCTTTGGGACTAGAGGAGAGACCCAGTACTTC
-	TRBV7-9	14	TRBJ1-1	-	CASSSESGNTEAFF	TGTGCCAGCAGCTCTGAATCAGGGAACACTGAAGCTTTCTTT
-	TRBV5-6	15	TRBJ2-5	TRBD2	CASTTPGREWETQYF	TGTGCCAGCACCACCCCTGGGCGGGAGTGGGAGACCCAGTACTTC
-	TRBV7-2	13	TRBJ2-7	TRBD2	CASSLAAHYEQYF	TGTGCCAGCAGCCTAGCGGCCCACTACGAGCAGTACTTC
-	TRBV4-2	16	TRBJ1-4	TRBD1	CASSRDGGQYNEKLFF	TGTGCCAGCAGCCGGGATGGGGGACAGTATAATGAAAAACTGTTTTTT
few	TRBV29-1	15	TRBJ1-4	-	CSVEDFLTAGEKLFF	TGCAGCGTTGAAGATTTTCTGACGGCGGGGGAAAAACTGTTTTTT
-	TRBV4-1	17	TRBJ1-5	-	CASSPNRTRKLSQPQHF	TGCGCCAGCAGCCCAAACCGGACAAGAAAGTTAAGCCAGCCCCAGCATTTT
-	TRBV30	17	TRBJ1-5	TRBD1	CAWSPIHRTGQVQPQHF	TGTGCCTGGAGCCCTATTCACCGGACAGGGCAAGTACAGCCCCAGCATTTT
-	TRBV30	16	TRBJ2-2	TRBD1	CAWTLRGQGGTGELFF	TGTGCCTGGACCCTGAGGGGACAGGGAGGCACCGGGGAGCTGTTTTTT
-	TRBV5-1	17	TRBJ2-6	-	CASKKPTVSSGANVLTF	TGCGCCAGCAAAAAACCGACAGTGAGCTCTGGGGCCAACGTCCTGACTTTC
-	TRBV11-3	12	TRBJ2-3	-	CASSLPPGVQYF	TGTGCCAGCAGCTTACCCCCCGGGGTGCAGTATTTT
-	TRBV30	14	TRBJ2-1	TRBD1	CAWPAGGDRNEQFF	TGTGCCTGGCCGGCAGGGGGCGATCGAAATGAGCAGTTCTTC
-	TRBV4-1	18	TRBJ2-7	TRBD2	CASSQGGPPSGFSYEQYF	TGCGCCAGCAGCCAAGGAGGCCCCCCTAGCGGATTCTCCTACGAGCAGTACTTC
-	TRBV27	17	TRBJ2-3	-	CASNFPLGQKRTDTQYF	TGTGCCAGCAACTTCCCCCTCGGACAGAAGAGGACAGATACGCAGTATTTT
once	TRBV28	15	TRBJ2-7	TRBD2	CASSLKAGGPYEQYF	TGTGCCAGCAGTTTAAAAGCGGGAGGGCCCTACGAGCAGTACTTC
few	TRBV19	14	TRBJ2-1	TRBD1	CASSIWDSYNEQFF	TGTGCCAGTAGTATTTGGGACAGCTACAATGAGCAGTTCTTC
-	TRBV6-1	14	TRBJ1-1	-	CASSAGAVNTEAFF	TGTGCCAGCAGTGCAGGGGCCGTGAACACTGAAGCTTTCTTT
few	TRBV15	17	TRBJ2-2	-	CATLHLRGAENTGELFF	TGTGCCACTCTCCACCTCCGTGGGGCCGAGAACACCGGGGAGCTGTTTTTT
-	TRBV28	12	TRBJ2-3	-	CASGLETDTQYF	TGTGCCAGCGGGTTGGAGACGGATACGCAGTATTTT
-	TRBV27	17	TRBJ2-5	TRBD1	CASSSGTGDKYQETQYF	TGTGCCAGCAGTTCCGGGACAGGGGACAAGTACCAAGAGACCCAGTACTTC
-	TRBV11-2	15	TRBJ2-7	TRBD2	CASSLEAREAYEQYF	TGTGCCAGCAGCTTAGAGGCGCGGGAGGCCTACGAGCAGTACTTC
-	TRBV6-5	14	TRBJ1-5	-	CASSFDSSNQPQHF	TGTGCCAGCAGTTTTGACAGCAGCAATCAGCCCCAGCATTTT
-	TRBV9	18	TRBJ2-5	TRBD2	CASSVGLRGREGKKTQYF	TGTGCCAGCAGCGTAGGTTTGCGGGGGAGGGAAGGGAAGAAGACCCAGTACTTC
-	TRBV2	13	TRBJ1-2	TRBD1	CASRVQGALGYTF	TGTGCCAGCAGGGTACAGGGGGCGCTTGGCTACACCTTC
-	TRBV14	15	TRBJ2-7	-	CASSQDGRGVYEQYF	TGTGCCAGCAGCCAAGACGGGAGAGGCGTCTACGAGCAGTACTTC
-	TRBV9	17	TRBJ2-5	-	CASSVERTERRKETQYF	TGTGCCAGCAGCGTAGAGAGAACGGAACGGAGAAAGGAGACCCAGTACTTC
-	TRBV27	13	TRBJ2-5	TRBD2	CASITSGRETQYF	TGTGCCAGCATTACTAGCGGACGAGAGACCCAGTACTTC
few	TRBV6-1	17	TRBJ1-4	TRBD1	CASSAFPQGEEEEKLFF	TGTGCCAGCAGTGCCTTCCCCCAGGGGGAGGAGGAGGAAAAACTGTTTTTT